The entry below gives a single T cell receptor (beta chain) sequence along with its context. Antigen: not known. The sample is drawn from a study of CD4 T cells in relation to SARS-CoV-2 and coronaviruses. Study-level results: The assay detects memory recall responses, not culture-primed primary responses.

The unexposed donors gave CD4+ T cells in about 2011-2018, prior to COVID-19. The assay was immunoSEQ multiplex PCR, and TCRdb's table has in-frame clones only and misses some. The sample gives more than 55,000 clones, around 86% of which show up once; roughly 1.4% is in the top ten. The CDR3 loop spans 16 amino acids. V lost 4 bases, J lost 4 bases, and 17 bases lay in between. Germline V gene data show CDR1 as WSHSY and CDR2 as SAAADI. The receptor comes from a human donor in good health. The chain has TRBV10-2 and TRBJ2-1, with D perhaps matching TRBD2 (6 bases). The sample was memory CD4+ T cells from PBMCs. This CDR3 is CASSVTGTPLYNEQFF. CDR3 DNA: TGCGCCAGCAGTGTTACCGGGACTCCGCTATACAATGAGCAGTTCTTC.